These 9 T cell receptor beta chains were all obtained from the same sample, sequenced in a study of vaccination effects on CD4 cells after COVID-19. CD4+ T cells specific for antigen were expanded with viral peptide pools by the ViraFEST assay before sequencing. Investigators separated out CD4+ T cells once about 10 days of culture had passed. Two-dose BNT162b2 or mRNA-1273 vaccination was given to participants. These receptors have no identified antigens. Clones were sequenced by immunoSEQ multiplex PCR, and TCRdb holds only the in-frame ones, with some missing. Of tens of thousands of clones listed, 74% are singletons. This material consisted of CD4+ T cells from PBMCs cultured with HCoV-229E spike peptides, taken after COVID-19 vaccination. The receptors stem from a human donor who received a COVID-19 vaccine.

The chain carries TRBV18 and TRBJ1-2; no clear D gene. Trimming took off 2 bases at V and 4 bases at J, with 8 bases between the two ends. The CDR3 loop spans 13 amino acids. Germline CDR1 reads KGHSH; CDR2 reads LQKENI. This CDR3 reads CASSPGISYGYTF. The CDR3 DNA reads as TGTGCCAGCTCACCAGGGATCTCCTATGGCTACACCTTC. The full variable domain, with the rest looked up from reference TRBV18 and TRBJ1-2, is NAGVMQNPRHLVRRRGQEARLRCSPMKGHSHVYWYRQLPEEGLKFMVYLQKENIIDESGMPKERFSAEFPKEGPSILRIQQVVRGDSAAYFCASSPGISYGYTFGSGTRLTVV.

The chain employs TRBV7-2 and TRBJ2-5; tentative D call: TRBD1 (5 bases). The V and J ends lost 5 bases and 4 bases respectively, with 17 bases between them. Germline values: CDR1 SGHTA, CDR2 FQGNSA. This CDR3 is built from 15 residues. This CDR3 reads CASSPTGVVPETQYF. The CDR3, as DNA: TGTGCCAGCAGCCCCACAGGAGTCGTCCCAGAGACCCAGTACTTC.

This clone was seen only once. The chain uses TRBV5-1 and TRBJ2-2; D may be TRBD1 (6 bases). Germline lookup yields CDR1 SGHRS and CDR2 YFSETQ. Trimming left V 0 bases short and J 4 bases short, with 10 bases between. The CDR3 runs 15 residues. CDR3 DNA sequence: TGCGCCAGCAGCTTGGCCCAGACAGGCACCGGGGAGCTGTTTTTT. Translation gives CASSLAQTGTGELFF. The full variable domain, its missing parts supplied by reference TRBV5-1 and TRBJ2-2, is KAGVTQTPRYLIKTRGQQVTLSCSPISGHRSVSWYQQTPGQGLQFLFEYFSETQRNKGNFPGRFSGRQFSNSRSEMNVSTLELGDSALYLCASSLAQTGTGELFFGEGSRLTVL.

This clone was observed a few times. The chain carries TRBV6-1 and TRBJ1-3; 8 bases fit TRBD1. The CDR3 has 15 amino acids. V lost 2 bases and J lost 1; bases outside the gene matches: 1. CDR1 and CDR2 from the germline V gene are MNHNS and SASEGT. CDR3 bases: TGTGCCAGCAGTGAACAGGGGGCTTCTGGAAACACCATATATTTT. It specifies CASSEQGASGNTIYF.

This clone was seen only a few times. The V call is TRBV6-1, the J call TRBJ1-5; a possible D gene is TRBD1 (5 bases). Germline CDR1 is MNHNS and CDR2 is SASEGT. The CDR3 has 16 residues. V dropped 3 bases and J dropped 5 bases, with 17 bases sitting between them. CDR3 sequence (DNA): TGTGCCAGCAGTGATAGTGGCAGGGAGAGGGATCAGCCCCAGCATTTT. Translated: CASSDSGRERDQPQHF.

This clone is labeled as medium-sized. V usage is TRBV7-7 and J usage is TRBJ2-1; TRBD1 might be the D (5 bases). The CDR3 spans 13 residues. In germline, CDR1 is SSHAT, CDR2 FNYEAQ (reference sequence). Trimming pared 1 base from V and 8 bases from J, leaving 9 bases between. The CDR3 bases are TGTGCCAGCAGCTTAGGTCAGGGATATGAGCAGTTCTTC. This codes for CASSLGQGYEQFF.

This clone was observed once. The V and J genes are TRBV5-1 and TRBJ2-5, with 8 bases matching TRBD2. The CDR3 is 18 amino acids. Germline assignment: CDR1 SGHRS and CDR2 YFSETQ. Losses at the gene ends were 4 bases for V and 2 bases for J; bases not matched to a gene: 16. CDR3 nucleotides: TGCGCCAGCAGCCAGCGGGGGATTGGAGGTGCGGCACAAGAGACCCAGTACTTC. It encodes CASSQRGIGGAAQETQYF.

The genes are TRBV18 and TRBJ2-7; TRBD2 is a possible D gene (5 bases). Per the germline V gene, CDR1 is KGHSH and CDR2 is LQKENI. The CDR3 runs 13 residues. The V end lost 5 bases, the J end lost 4 bases, and 12 bases lay between the germline ends. The chain's CDR3 is CASSLGRAYEQYV. For the CDR3, the DNA is TGTGCCAGCTCATTAGGGCGGGCTTACGAGCAGTACGTC.

The gene calls are TRBV28 and TRBJ1-1, with 11 bases matching TRBD1. Trimming removed 5 bases from V and 3 bases from J; junction bases left unmatched: 11. The germline CDR1 and CDR2 sequences are MDHEN and SYDVKM. The CDR3 runs to 17 residues. In DNA, the CDR3 is TGTGCCAGCAGTACAGGACAGGGGGCTATGGGTTACACTGAAGCTTTCTTT. Translated, it gives CASSTGQGAMGYTEAFF. Combining the CDR3 with reference TRBV28 and TRBJ1-1 gives the whole variable domain DVKVTQSSRYLVKRTGEKVFLECVQDMDHENMFWYRQDPGLGLRLIYFSYDVKMKEKGDIPEGYSVSREKKERFSLILESASTNQTSMYLCASSTGQGAMGYTEAFFGQGTRLTVV.